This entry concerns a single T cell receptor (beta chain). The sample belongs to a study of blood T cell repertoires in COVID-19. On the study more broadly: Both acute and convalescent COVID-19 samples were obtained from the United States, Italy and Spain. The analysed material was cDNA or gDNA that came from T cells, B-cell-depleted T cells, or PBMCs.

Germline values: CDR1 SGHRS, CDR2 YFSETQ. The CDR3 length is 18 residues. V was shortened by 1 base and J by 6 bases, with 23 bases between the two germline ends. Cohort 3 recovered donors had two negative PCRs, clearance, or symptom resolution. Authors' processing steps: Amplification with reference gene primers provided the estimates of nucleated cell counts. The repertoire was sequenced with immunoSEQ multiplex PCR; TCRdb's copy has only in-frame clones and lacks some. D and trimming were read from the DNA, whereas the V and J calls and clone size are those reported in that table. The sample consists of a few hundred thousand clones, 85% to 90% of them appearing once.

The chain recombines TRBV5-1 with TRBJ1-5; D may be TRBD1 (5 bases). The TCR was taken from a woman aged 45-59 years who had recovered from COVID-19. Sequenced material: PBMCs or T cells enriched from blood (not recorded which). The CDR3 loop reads CASSLFQLRGVIAQPQHF. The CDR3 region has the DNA TGCGCCAGCAGCTTGTTTCAGCTTCGGGGGGTAATTGCTCAGCCCCAGCATTTT.